This TCR beta chain was observed in a study of blood T cells in healthy people across ages. Isolation yielded PBMCs, at least 7 million per sample, in every case. General observations from the study: The study regarded diversity estimates from one million T cells as underestimates.

Together with a sample-barcoded 5' primer, a J-beta primer mix was included in a second PCR lasting about 7 to 12 cycles. Each CDR3 protein is one row after TCRdb ran MiXCR on the 5' RACE reads. The table records 550,000 to 750,000 distinct CDR3 sequences, 20% to 25% of them present only once. The CDR3 is made up of 13 amino acids. Per the germline V gene, CDR1 is MDHEN and CDR2 is SYDVKM. V lost 6 bases, J lost 6 bases, and 15 bases lay in between. Concerning this clonotype: Its antigen is still unknown.

The rearrangement joins TRBV28 to TRBJ2-7; tentative D call: TRBD2 (6 bases). Sequenced: blood. The sequence came from a man aged 70 or older in good health. Written as DNA, the CDR3 is TGTGCCAGCAGAGGAACGGGACTTATCGAGCAGTACTTC. It yields the protein CASRGTGLIEQYF.